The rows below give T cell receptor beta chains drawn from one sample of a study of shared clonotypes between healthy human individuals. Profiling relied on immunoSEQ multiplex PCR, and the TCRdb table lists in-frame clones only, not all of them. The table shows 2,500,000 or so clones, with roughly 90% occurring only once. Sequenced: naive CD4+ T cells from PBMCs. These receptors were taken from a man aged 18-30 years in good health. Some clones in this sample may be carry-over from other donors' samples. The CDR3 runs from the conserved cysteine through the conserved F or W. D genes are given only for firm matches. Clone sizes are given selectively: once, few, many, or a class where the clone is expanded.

TGTGCCATCAGTGGGACAGGGAAGGACGAGCAGTACTTC,CAISGTGKDEQYF,TRBD1,NA,TRBJ2-7,TRBV10-3
TGTGCCAGCAGTAGCACGCAGGGCACTGAAGCTTTCTTT,CASSSTQGTEAFF,NA,NA,TRBJ1-1,TRBV6-1
TGCGCCAGCAGCCCGGGAGCATCCTACAATGAGCAGTTCTTC,CASSPGASYNEQFF,NA,NA,TRBJ2-1,TRBV5-1
TGTGCCATCAGCCGCGACAGAAACACCGGGGAGCTGTTTTTT,CAISRDRNTGELFF,NA,NA,TRBJ2-2,TRBV10-3
TGTGCCAGCAGCATAACAGGTGGGCCCCAGCATTTT,CASSITGGPQHF,NA,NA,TRBJ1-5,TRBV7-3
TGTGCCAGCAGACTGGCCCGGGGTACCTATGGCTACACCTTC,CASRLARGTYGYTF,NA,NA,TRBJ1-2,TRBV6-6
TGTGCCAGCAGTGGCAGCCCTAACTATGGCTACACCTTC,CASSGSPNYGYTF,NA,NA,TRBJ1-2,TRBV6-1
TGTGCCAGCGCCCGAACGGGGTTGGATCAGCCCCAGCATTTT,CASARTGLDQPQHF,NA,NA,TRBJ1-5,TRBV28
TGTGCCAGCAGTACGACGGGACATGGTAGGAATGAGCAGTTCTTC,CASSTTGHGRNEQFF,NA,NA,TRBJ2-1,TRBV6-6
TGCGCCAGCAGCCAGGGGACGGAGACTGAAGCTTTCTTT,CASSQGTETEAFF,NA,NA,TRBJ1-1,TRBV5-1
TGCGCCAGCAGCCTATTACTCGCGGCCGCCTACGAGCAGTACTTC,CASSLLLAAAYEQYF,NA,NA,TRBJ2-7,TRBV4-1
TGTGCCAGCAGCTTAAGAGGGATGCGGGCGTACACCGGGGAGCTGTTTTTT,CASSLRGMRAYTGELFF,NA,NA,TRBJ2-2,TRBV7-2
TGTGCCAGCACCCCTACGAGACTTAGCGAGCAGTACTTC,CASTPTRLSEQYF,NA,NA,TRBJ2-7,TRBV28
TGCAGCGTTGTCGGAGGAGTAAAAACAGATACGCAGTATTTT,CSVVGGVKTDTQYF,NA,few,TRBJ2-3,TRBV29-1
TGTGCCAGCAGCCAAGACTACGGCACGACGAGGGAAAAACTGTTTTTT,CASSQDYGTTREKLFF,NA,NA,TRBJ1-4,TRBV4-2
TGTGCCAGCAGTGGGACTAGCGGGAGTGGTGACGAGCAGTACTTC,CASSGTSGSGDEQYF,TRBD2,NA,TRBJ2-7,TRBV9
TGCGCCAGCAGCGTCTCCGGGACAGTCTACGAGCAGTACTTC,CASSVSGTVYEQYF,TRBD1,NA,TRBJ2-7,TRBV5-1
TGTGCCAGCAGTCTAAGCCACCAGCCCCAGCATTTT,CASSLSHQPQHF,NA,once,TRBJ1-5,TRBV28
TGCAGCGTTAAGGGGGCGGGAATTTATGGCTACACCTTC,CSVKGAGIYGYTF,TRBD1,NA,TRBJ1-2,TRBV29-1
TGTGCCAGCAGTTTATCGGGGATCACGAACGTCTACAATGAGCAGTTCTTC,CASSLSGITNVYNEQFF,NA,NA,TRBJ2-1,TRBV28
TGTGCCAGCAGCCAACATCCGGGGACTAGCGGTTACAATGAGCAGTTCTTC,CASSQHPGTSGYNEQFF,TRBD2,NA,TRBJ2-1,TRBV4-2
TGTGCCACCTCAGGTCGAGATACGCAGTATTTT,CATSGRDTQYF,NA,NA,TRBJ2-3,TRBV15
TGTGCCAGCAGTGAATACACGACCGGGGAGCTGTTTTTT,CASSEYTTGELFF,NA,NA,TRBJ2-2,TRBV2
TGTGCCAGCAGCTTGGGAACGGGACAGGGTAGCTCCTACGAGCAGTACTTC,CASSLGTGQGSSYEQYF,TRBD1,NA,TRBJ2-7,TRBV5-8
TGTGCCAGCAGCACCGACAGGGCCTCCTACGAGCAGTACTTC,CASSTDRASYEQYF,TRBD1,NA,TRBJ2-7,TRBV7-3
TGTGCCAGTAGTATAGCCATTCTCAATGAGCAGTTCTTC,CASSIAILNEQFF,NA,NA,TRBJ2-1,TRBV19
TGTGCCAGCGTCGACAGTACTAATGAAAAACTGTTTTTT,CASVDSTNEKLFF,NA,NA,TRBJ1-4,TRBV28
TGTGCCAGCAGTTTGCCTCTTGGGACAGTCGACAGGGATACGCAGTATTTT,CASSLPLGTVDRDTQYF,TRBD1,NA,TRBJ2-3,TRBV28
TGTGCCAGCTCACCGGCAGGGAAGGGGAGAGAGACCCAGTACTTC,CASSPAGKGRETQYF,NA,NA,TRBJ2-5,TRBV18
TGTGCCAGCAGCTTAACAGGGGGAAACACTGAAGCTTTCTTT,CASSLTGGNTEAFF,NA,NA,TRBJ1-1,TRBV7-3
TGTGCCAGCTCACCAGCTGCAGACACCGGGGAGCTGTTTTTT,CASSPAADTGELFF,NA,NA,TRBJ2-2,TRBV18
TGTGCCAGCAGCCCCCGTGGTAGCGGACTCTACGAGCAGTACTTC,CASSPRGSGLYEQYF,NA,NA,TRBJ2-7,TRBV5-5
TGTGCCAGCAGCTCCCCCGGTGGCTCTCCCCTGGGCACTGAAGCTTTCTTT,CASSSPGGSPLGTEAFF,NA,NA,TRBJ1-1,TRBV11-3